The rows below give T cell receptor beta chains drawn from one sample of a study of monozygotic twins with inflammatory bowel disease. TCRdb reprocessed the 5' RACE reads, keeping one entry per CDR3 protein, no DNA. The sample table includes over 110,000 distinct CDR3 sequences. Input material: blood. The receptors originated from a human donor with ulcerative colitis or Crohn's disease, or a healthy co-twin of an affected twin (not recorded which). Both conserved end residues are part of each CDR3.

v_call	j_call	cdr3_aa
TRBV4-3	TRBJ1-1	CASSQDSSRGVSEAFF
TRBV29-1	TRBJ2-5	CSVEGGGETQYF
TRBV5-4	TRBJ2-7	CASSARDSTYEQYF
TRBV5-1	TRBJ2-3	CASSLTTTPAGDTQYF
TRBV2	TRBJ1-1	CASIWGENTEAFF
TRBV7-2	TRBJ1-6	CASSLVASSYNSPLHF
TRBV10-3	TRBJ2-5	CAISESLGDRGEETQYF
TRBV7-3	TRBJ2-1	CASSLVGASSYNEQFF
TRBV5-1	TRBJ1-3	CASSAPGTTTTF
TRBV6-2/TRBV6-3	TRBJ2-7	CASSSRTGVSYEQYF
TRBV5-1	TRBJ2-1	CASSLGLAWDEQFF
TRBV11-2	TRBJ2-3	CASSSPAVTQYF
TRBV12-3/TRBV12-4	TRBJ2-7	CASSLPGGVYEQYF
TRBV6-5	TRBJ2-5	CASSYSVRGAGETQYF
TRBV5-1	TRBJ1-2	CASSLATNYGYTF
TRBV12-3/TRBV12-4	TRBJ2-3	CASSFPSAGRHSTDTQYF
TRBV18	TRBJ2-1	CASSPGRDNEQFF
TRBV20-1	TRBJ2-3	CSEGTGFTDTQYF
TRBV24-1	TRBJ2-7	CATSDPNTGYKQYF
TRBV6-1	TRBJ2-1	CASSATGEDYNEQFF
TRBV18	TRBJ1-1	CASSRTGGPSGTEAFF
TRBV4-1	TRBJ1-5	CASSQKGTGGHQPQHF
TRBV15	TRBJ2-5	CATSRDGETQYF
TRBV10-3	TRBJ1-3	CAISDVRRDSGNTIYF
TRBV5-1	TRBJ2-2	CASSFDTGELFF
TRBV12-3/TRBV12-4	TRBJ2-3	CASSTQGSTDTQYF
TRBV6-1	TRBJ2-7	CASTSGYEQYF
TRBV7-2	TRBJ1-2	CASSSRDDSYYGYTF
TRBV5-1	TRBJ2-3	CASSLIAGGLTDTQYF
TRBV27	TRBJ1-5	CASSLGPNQPQHF
TRBV6-2/TRBV6-3	TRBJ1-1	CASSYSNRGVTEAFF
TRBV29-1	TRBJ1-2	CSVSASPYGYTF
TRBV5-1	TRBJ2-7	CASSLTQSEQYF
TRBV20-1	TRBJ2-4	CSALPGGFVAKNIQYF
TRBV7-2	TRBJ2-7	CASSLQTASYEQYF
TRBV2	TRBJ2-3	CASSESSGATDTQYF
TRBV5-5	TRBJ2-3	CASSYGSTDTQYF
TRBV5-1	TRBJ1-1	CASGAGSVNTEAFF
TRBV7-8	TRBJ2-1	CASSPPGTGGRNEQFF
TRBV7-2	TRBJ2-3	CASSLEAGGPDTQYF
TRBV28	TRBJ2-3	CASSLGGLPTDTQYF
TRBV18	TRBJ2-1	CASSPSDYPAGNEQFF
TRBV4-3	TRBJ2-1	CASSQELGLAGERYNEQFF
TRBV2	TRBJ1-6	CASSLVLTPPLHF
TRBV6-4	TRBJ2-2	CSSSAGGLDTGELFF
TRBV2	TRBJ1-4	CASSEVALPSKKLFF
TRBV20-1	TRBJ1-1	CSARDRGRGDTEAFF
TRBV4-1	TRBJ1-2	CASSTGGQGSLNYGYTF
TRBV9	TRBJ1-5	CASSVEQGPNQPQHF
TRBV5-1	TRBJ1-1	CASRIQGMDTEAFF
TRBV7-3	TRBJ1-2	CASSLKGQPYGYTF
TRBV30	TRBJ2-7	CAWSYDRGNEQYF
TRBV14	TRBJ2-7	CASSQDGMGPSYEQYF
TRBV6-5	TRBJ2-7	CASSYALEYEQYF
TRBV20-1	TRBJ2-1	CSAPTLRTDAYNEQFF
TRBV7-2	TRBJ2-5	CASSLGRETQYF
TRBV7-2	TRBJ2-7	CATRGAREQYF
TRBV4-3	TRBJ2-5	CASSQDLLAEKETQYF
TRBV19	TRBJ1-5	CASILGGGRVGQPQHF
TRBV24-1	TRBJ2-3	CATSQLGPTDTQYF